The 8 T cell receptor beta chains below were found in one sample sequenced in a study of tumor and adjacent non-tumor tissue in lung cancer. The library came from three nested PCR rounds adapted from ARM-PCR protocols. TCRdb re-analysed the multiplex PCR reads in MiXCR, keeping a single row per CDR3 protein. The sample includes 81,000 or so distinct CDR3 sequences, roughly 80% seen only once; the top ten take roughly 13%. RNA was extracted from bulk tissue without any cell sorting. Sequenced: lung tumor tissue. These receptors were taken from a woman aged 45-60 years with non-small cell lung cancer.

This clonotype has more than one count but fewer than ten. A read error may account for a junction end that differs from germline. The CDR3 bases are TGTGCCAGCACCTCTCTGGGGGTTAGCTCCTACGATGAGCAGTTCTTC. Its translation: CASTSLGVSSYDEQFF. This sequence joins TRBV28 and TRBJ2-1; D could derive from TRBD1 or TRBD2 (5 bases each). Germline V gene sequence: CDR1 MDHEN, CDR2 SYDVKM. The CDR3 has 16 amino acids.

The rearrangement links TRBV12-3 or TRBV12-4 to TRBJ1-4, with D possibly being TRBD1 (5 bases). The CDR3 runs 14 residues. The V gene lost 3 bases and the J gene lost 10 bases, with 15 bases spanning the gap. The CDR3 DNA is TGTGCCAGCAGTTTGAGGTACCGGGGCGGAAAACTGTTTTTT. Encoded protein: CASSLRYRGGKLFF.

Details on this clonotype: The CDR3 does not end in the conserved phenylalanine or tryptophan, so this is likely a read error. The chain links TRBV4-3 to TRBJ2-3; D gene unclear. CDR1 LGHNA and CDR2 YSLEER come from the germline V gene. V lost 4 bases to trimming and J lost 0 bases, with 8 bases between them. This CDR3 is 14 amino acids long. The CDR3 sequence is CASSLMTSTDTQYY. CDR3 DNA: TGCGCCAGCAGCCTCATGACTAGCACAGATACGCAGTATTAT.

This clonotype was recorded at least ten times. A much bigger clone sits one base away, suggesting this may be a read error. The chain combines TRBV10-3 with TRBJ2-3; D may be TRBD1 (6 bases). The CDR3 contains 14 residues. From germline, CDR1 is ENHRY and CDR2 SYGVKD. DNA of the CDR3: TGTGCCGCCATGACGGGACAAAGCACAGATGCGCAGTATTTT. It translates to CAAMTGQSTDAQYF.

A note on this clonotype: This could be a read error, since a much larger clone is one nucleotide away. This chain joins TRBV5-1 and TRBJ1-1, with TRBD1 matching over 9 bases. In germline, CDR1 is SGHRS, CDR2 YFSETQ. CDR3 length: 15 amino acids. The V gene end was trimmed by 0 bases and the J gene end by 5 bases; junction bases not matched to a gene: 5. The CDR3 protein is CASSLGDREETEAFF. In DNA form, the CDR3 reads TGCGCCAGCAGCTTGGGGGACAGGGAGGAAACTGAAGCTTTCTTT.

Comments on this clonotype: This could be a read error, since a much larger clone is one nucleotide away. The CDR3 DNA reads as TGCAGCATTGAAGATGGGCTAGCGGGGGGGGAAGATACGCAGTATTTT. Protein product: CSIEDGLAGGEDTQYF. The rearrangement uses TRBV29-1 and TRBJ2-3; TRBD2 agrees at 12 bases. Per germline, CDR1 SQVTM and CDR2 ANQGSEA. This CDR3 spans 16 amino acids.

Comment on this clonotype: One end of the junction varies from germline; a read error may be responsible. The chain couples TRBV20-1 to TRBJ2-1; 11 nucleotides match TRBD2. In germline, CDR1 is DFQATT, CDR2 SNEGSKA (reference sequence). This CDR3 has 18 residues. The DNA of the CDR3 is TGCAGTGCGCCACAATTAGCGGGAGGGCTGAGCTCCTACGATGAGCAGTTCTTC. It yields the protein CSAPQLAGGLSSYDEQFF.

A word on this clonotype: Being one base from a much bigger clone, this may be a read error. Here the CDR3 DNA reads TGCCCCAGCAGCTCGGACGGTCCGTCATACAATGAGCAGTTCTTC. It yields the protein CPSSSDGPSYNEQFF. This chain uses TRBV5-1 with TRBJ2-1; no clear D. There are 15 residues in the CDR3. CDR1 is SGHRS and CDR2 is YFSETQ in the germline V gene.